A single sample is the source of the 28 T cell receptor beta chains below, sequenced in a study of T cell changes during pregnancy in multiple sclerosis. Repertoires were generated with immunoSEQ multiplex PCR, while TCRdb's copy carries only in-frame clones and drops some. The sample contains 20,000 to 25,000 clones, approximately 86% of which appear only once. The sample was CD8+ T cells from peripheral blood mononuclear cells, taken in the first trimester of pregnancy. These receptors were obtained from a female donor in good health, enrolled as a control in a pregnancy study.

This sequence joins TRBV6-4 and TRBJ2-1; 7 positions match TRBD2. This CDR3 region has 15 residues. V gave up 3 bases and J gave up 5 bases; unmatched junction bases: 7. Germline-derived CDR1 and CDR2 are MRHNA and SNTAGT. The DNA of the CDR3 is TGTGCCAGCAGTGAAGCCAGCGGGACTAACAATGAGCAGTTCTTC. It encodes CASSEASGTNNEQFF.

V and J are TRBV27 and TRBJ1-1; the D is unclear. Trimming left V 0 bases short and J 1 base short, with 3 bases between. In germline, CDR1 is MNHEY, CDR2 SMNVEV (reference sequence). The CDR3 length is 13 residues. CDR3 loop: CASSLSANTEAFF. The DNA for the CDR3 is TGTGCCAGCAGTTTATCGGCGAACACTGAAGCTTTCTTT.

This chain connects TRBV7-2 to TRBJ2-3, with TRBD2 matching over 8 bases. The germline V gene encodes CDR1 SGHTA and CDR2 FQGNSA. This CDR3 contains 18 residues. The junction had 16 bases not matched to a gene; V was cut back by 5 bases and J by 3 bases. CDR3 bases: TGTGCCAGCAGCCTTGCCCTTAGCGGGAACTTAAGGACAGATACGCAGTATTTT. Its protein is CASSLALSGNLRTDTQYF.

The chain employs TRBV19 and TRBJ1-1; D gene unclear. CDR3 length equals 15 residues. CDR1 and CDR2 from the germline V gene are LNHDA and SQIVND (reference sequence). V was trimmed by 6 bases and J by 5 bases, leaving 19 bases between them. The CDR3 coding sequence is TGTGCCAGTAGATTATGGAATTGGGGAGGTACTGAAGCTTTCTTT. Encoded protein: CASRLWNWGGTEAFF. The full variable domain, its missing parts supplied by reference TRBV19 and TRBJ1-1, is DGGITQSPKYLFRKEGQNVTLSCEQNLNHDAMYWYRQDPGQGLRLIYYSQIVNDFQKGDIAEGYSVSREKKESFPLTVTSAQKNPTAFYLCASRLWNWGGTEAFFGQGTRLTVV.

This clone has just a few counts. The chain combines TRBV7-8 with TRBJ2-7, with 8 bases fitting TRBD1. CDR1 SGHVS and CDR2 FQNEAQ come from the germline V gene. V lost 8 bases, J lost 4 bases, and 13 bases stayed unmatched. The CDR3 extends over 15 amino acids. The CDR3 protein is CASSIRAGGGYEQYF. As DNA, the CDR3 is TGTGCCAGCTCCATAAGGGCAGGGGGCGGGTACGAGCAGTACTTC.

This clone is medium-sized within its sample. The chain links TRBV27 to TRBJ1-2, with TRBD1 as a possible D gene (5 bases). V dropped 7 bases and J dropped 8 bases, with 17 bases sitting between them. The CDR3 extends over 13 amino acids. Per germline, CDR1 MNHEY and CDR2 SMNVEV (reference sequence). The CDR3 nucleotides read TGTGCCAGCAAGATTCCAGGGCGGGAAGGCTACACCTTC. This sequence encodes CASKIPGREGYTF.

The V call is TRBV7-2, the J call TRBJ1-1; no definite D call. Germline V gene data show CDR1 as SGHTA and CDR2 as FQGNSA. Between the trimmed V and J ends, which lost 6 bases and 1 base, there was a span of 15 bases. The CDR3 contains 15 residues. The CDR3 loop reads CASRYPPGRNTEAFF. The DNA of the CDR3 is TGTGCCAGCAGATATCCACCCGGTAGGAACACTGAAGCTTTCTTT.

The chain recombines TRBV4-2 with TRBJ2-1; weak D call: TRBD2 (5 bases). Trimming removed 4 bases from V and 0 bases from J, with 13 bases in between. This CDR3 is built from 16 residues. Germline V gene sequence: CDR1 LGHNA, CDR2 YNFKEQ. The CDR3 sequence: CASSPIWESSYNEQFF. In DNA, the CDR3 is TGTGCCAGCAGCCCCATTTGGGAGAGCTCCTACAATGAGCAGTTCTTC.

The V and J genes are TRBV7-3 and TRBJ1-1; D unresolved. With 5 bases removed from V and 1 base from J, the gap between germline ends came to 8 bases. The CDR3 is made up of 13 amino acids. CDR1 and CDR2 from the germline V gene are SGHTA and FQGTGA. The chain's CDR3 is CASSATANTEAFF. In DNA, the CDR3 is TGTGCCAGCAGCGCCACAGCGAACACTGAAGCTTTCTTT.

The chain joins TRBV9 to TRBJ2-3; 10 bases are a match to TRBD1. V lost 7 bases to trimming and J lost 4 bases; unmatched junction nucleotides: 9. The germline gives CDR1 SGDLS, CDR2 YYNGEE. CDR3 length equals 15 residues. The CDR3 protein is CASSEGTGVPDTQYF. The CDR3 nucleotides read TGTGCCAGCTCCGAGGGGACAGGGGTCCCAGATACGCAGTATTTT.

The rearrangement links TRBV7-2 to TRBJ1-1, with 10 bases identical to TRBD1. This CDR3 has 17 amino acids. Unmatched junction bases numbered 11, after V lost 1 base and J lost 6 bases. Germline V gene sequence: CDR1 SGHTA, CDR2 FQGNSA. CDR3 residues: CASSLVVGTGVDSEAFF. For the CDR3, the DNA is TGTGCCAGCAGCTTAGTAGTTGGGACAGGGGTGGACTCTGAAGCTTTCTTT.

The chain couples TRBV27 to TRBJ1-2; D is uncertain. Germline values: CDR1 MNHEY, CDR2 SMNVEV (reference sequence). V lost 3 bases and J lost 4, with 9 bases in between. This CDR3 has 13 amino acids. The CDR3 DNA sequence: TGTGCCAGCAGTTTGACTACGGGCTATGGCTACACCTTC. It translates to CASSLTTGYGYTF.

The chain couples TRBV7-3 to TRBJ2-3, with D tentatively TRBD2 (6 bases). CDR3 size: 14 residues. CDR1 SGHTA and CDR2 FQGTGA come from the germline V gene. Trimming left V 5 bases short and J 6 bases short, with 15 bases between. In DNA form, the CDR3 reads TGTGCCAGCAGCCCAACACGGGGGTCGGATACGCAGTATTTT. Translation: CASSPTRGSDTQYF.

CDR3 sequence reads: CASSPTGVYGYTF. The CDR3 coding sequence is TGTGCCAGCAGTCCGACGGGGGTCTATGGCTACACCTTC. The chain recombines TRBV27 with TRBJ1-2, with TRBD1 as a possible D gene (5 bases). Trimming shortened V by 5 bases and J by 4 bases, and 11 bases separated the two germline ends. CDR3 length: 13 amino acids. Germline loops: CDR1 MNHEY, CDR2 SMNVEV (reference sequence).

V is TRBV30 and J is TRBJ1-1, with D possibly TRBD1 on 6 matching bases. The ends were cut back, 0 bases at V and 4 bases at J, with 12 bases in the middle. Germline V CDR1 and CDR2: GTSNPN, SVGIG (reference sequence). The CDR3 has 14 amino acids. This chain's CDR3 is CAWSVLQGITEAFF. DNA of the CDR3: TGTGCCTGGAGTGTACTTCAGGGGATCACTGAAGCTTTCTTT.

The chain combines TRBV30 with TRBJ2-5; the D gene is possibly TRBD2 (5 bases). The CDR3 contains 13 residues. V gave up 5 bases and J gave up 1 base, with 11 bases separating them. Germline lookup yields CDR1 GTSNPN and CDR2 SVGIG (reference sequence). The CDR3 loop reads CAWHGIGQETQYF. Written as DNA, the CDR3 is TGTGCCTGGCACGGGATAGGCCAAGAGACCCAGTACTTC.

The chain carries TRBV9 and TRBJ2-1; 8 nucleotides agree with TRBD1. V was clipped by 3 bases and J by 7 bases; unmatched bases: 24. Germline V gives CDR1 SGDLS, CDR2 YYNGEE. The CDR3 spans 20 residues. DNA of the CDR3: TGTGCCAGCAGCGCTCCCCCCGGACAGGGTCTGAATTCGGGCGGGAATGAGCAGTTCTTC. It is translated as CASSAPPGQGLNSGGNEQFF.

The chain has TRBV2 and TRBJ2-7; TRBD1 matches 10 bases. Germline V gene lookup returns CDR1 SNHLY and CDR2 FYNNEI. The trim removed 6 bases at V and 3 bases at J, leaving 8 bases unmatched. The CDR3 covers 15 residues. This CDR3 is CASRDRDRGLYEQYF. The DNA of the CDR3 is TGTGCCAGCAGGGACCGGGACAGGGGTCTCTACGAGCAGTACTTC.

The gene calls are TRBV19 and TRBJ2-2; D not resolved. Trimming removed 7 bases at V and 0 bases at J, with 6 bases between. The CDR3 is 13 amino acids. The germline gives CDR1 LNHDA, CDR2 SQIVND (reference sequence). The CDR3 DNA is TGTGCCAGTACCCCGTCGAACACCGGGGAGCTGTTTTTT. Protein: CASTPSNTGELFF.

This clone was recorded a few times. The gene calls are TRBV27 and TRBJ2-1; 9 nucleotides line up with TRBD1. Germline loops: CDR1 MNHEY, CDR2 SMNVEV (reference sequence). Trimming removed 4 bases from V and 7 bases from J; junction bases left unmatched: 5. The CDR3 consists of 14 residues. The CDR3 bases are TGTGCCAGCAGTTCCGGGACAGGGCCGAATGAGCAGTTCTTC. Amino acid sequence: CASSSGTGPNEQFF.

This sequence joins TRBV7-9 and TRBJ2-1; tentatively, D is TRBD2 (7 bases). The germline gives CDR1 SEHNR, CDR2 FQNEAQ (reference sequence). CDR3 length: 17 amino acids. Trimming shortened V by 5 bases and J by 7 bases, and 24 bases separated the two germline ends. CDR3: CASSPRGAGRLGNEQFF. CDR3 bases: TGTGCCAGCAGCCCCCGGGGGGCGGGCCGGTTAGGGAATGAGCAGTTCTTC. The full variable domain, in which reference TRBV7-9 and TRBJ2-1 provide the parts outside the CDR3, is DTGVSQNPRHKITKRGQNVTFRCDPISEHNRLYWYRQTLGQGPEFLTYFQNEAQLEKSRLLSDRFSAERPKGSFSTLEIQRTEQGDSAMYLCASSPRGAGRLGNEQFFGPGTRLTVL.

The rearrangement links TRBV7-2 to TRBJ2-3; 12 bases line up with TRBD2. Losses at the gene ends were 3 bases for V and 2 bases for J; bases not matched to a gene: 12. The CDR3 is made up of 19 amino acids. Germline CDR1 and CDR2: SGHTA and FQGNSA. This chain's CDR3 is CASSLVVWSSGGDTDTQYF. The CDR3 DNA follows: TGTGCCAGCAGCTTGGTGGTTTGGTCTAGCGGGGGGGACACAGATACGCAGTATTTT.

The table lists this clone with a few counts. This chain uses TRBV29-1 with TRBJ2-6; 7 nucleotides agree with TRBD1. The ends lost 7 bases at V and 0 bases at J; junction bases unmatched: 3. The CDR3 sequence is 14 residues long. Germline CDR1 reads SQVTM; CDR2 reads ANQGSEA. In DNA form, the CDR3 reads TGCAGCGCTCGACAGGGCTCTGGGGCCAACGTCCTGACTTTC. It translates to CSARQGSGANVLTF.

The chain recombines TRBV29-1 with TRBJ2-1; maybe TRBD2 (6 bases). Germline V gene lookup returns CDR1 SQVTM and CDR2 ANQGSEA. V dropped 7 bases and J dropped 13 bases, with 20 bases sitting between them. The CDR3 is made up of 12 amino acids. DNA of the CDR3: TGCAGCGCTCCGACTAGTGAAACCTCACAGTTCTTC. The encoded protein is CSAPTSETSQFF.

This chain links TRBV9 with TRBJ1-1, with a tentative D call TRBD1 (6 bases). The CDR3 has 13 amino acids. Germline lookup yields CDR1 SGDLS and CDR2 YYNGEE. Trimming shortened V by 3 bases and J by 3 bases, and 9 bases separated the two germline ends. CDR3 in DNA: TGTGCCAGCAGCGCCCACAGGGACACTGAAGCTTTCTTT. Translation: CASSAHRDTEAFF.

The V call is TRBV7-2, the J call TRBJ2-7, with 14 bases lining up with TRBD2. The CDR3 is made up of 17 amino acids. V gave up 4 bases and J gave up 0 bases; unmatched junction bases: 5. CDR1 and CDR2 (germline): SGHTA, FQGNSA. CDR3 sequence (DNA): TGTGCCAGCAGCTCCGGACTAGCGGGAGGCGTCTCCTACGAGCAGTACTTC. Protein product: CASSSGLAGGVSYEQYF.

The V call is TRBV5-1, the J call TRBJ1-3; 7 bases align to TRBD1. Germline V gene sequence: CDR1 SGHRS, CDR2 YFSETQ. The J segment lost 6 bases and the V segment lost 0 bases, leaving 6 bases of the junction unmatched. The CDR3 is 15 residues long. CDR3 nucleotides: TGCGCCAGCAGCTTGGCTGGACAGGTCCAAAACACCATATATTTT. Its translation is CASSLAGQVQNTIYF.

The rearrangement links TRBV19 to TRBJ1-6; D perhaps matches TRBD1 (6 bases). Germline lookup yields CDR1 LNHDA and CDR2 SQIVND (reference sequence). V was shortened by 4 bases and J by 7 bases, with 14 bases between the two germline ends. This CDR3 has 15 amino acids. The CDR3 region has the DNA TGTGCCAGTAGTAGCCGGGGACACCACAATTCACCCCTCCACTTT. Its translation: CASSSRGHHNSPLHF.